This TCR beta chain was obtained from a study of CD8+ T cells in alopecia areata. Described treatment: oral pan-JAK inhibitor, 5-10 mg twice daily. This clone has only one observation. The CDR3 length is 14 residues. The germline CDR1 and CDR2 sequences are KGHSH and LQKENI. V shed 6 bases and J 6 bases; nucleotides not matched to a gene: 8. Investigators isolated RNA and reverse transcribed it into cDNA to act as the sequencing template. Assay: immunoSEQ multiplex PCR; the TCRdb copy retains only in-frame clones and omits some. The sample has around 160,000 clones, approximately 57% seen once. Sequencing used CD4+ T cells sorted from blood, obtained at week 24, from a patient treated with tofacitinib. The chain recombines TRBV18 with TRBJ1-2; 9 positions match TRBD1. The sequence came from a human donor with alopecia areata. The CDR3 nucleotides are TGTGCCAGCTCCTCCAGGGGACAGGGCGATGGCTACACCTTC. This encodes CASSSRGQGDGYTF.